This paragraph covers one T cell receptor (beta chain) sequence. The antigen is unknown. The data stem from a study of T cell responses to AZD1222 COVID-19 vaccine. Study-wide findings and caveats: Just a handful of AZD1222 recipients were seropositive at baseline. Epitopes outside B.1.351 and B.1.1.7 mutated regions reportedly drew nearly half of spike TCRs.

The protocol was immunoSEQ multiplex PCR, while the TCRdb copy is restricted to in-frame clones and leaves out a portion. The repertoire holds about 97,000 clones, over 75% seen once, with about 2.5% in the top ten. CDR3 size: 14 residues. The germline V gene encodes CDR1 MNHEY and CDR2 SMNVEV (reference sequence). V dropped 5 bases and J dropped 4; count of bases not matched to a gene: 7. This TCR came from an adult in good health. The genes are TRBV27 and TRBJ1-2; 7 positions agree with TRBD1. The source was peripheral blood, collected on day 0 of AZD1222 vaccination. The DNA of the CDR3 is TGTGCCAGCAGTCCTTCGGGACAGACCTATGGCTACACCTTC. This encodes CASSPSGQTYGYTF.